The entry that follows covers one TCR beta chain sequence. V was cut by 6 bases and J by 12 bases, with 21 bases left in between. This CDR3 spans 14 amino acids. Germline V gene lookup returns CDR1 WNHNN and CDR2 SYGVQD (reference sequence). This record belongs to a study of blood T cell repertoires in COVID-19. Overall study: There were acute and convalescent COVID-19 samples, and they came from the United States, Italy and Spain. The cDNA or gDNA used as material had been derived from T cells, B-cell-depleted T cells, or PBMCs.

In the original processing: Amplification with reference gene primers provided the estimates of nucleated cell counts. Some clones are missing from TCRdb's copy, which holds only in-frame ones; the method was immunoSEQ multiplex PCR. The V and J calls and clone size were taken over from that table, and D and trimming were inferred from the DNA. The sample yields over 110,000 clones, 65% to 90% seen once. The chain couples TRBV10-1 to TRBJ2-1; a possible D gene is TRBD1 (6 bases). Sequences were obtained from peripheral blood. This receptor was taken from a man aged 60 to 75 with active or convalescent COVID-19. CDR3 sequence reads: CASSPNPGGTRQFF. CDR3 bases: TGCGCCAGCAGCCCCAACCCTGGGGGCACAAGGCAGTTCTTC.